This TCR beta chain was captured by sequencing in a study of T cells in narcolepsy. Overall study context: Donors had narcolepsy type 1 or type 2, or were healthy controls. Study outcomes and limitations: Same-patient CSF and blood CD4+ T cell clonotypes included HCRT-specific and TRIB2-specific autoreactive ones. Healthy controls reportedly lacked the autoreactive clonotypes serially found in patients' blood. Some memory CD4+ repertoires had no autoreactive clone sequences.

This CDR3 contains 15 residues. J was trimmed by 2 bases and V by 0 bases; bases with no gene match: 1. Germline CDR1 is LGHNA and CDR2 is YNFKEQ. With regard to this clone: The target antigen is unknown.

TCRdb's copy holds only in-frame clones and misses some; the assay was immunoSEQ multiplex PCR. The data contain about 30,000 clones, just under 80% of them singletons. Source material: CD45RA- memory CD4+ T cells from PBMCs. J is TRBJ2-7 and V is TRBV4-2, with TRBD2 matching over 10 bases. The TCR was taken from a human donor with narcolepsy. The CDR3 is CASSQDLAGAYEQYF. The CDR3 DNA is TGTGCCAGCAGCCAAGATCTAGCGGGAGCCTACGAGCAGTACTTC.